The following is a T cell receptor beta chain sequence with its context. Its matching antigen is unknown. PCR used 60 Vbeta primers and 13 Jbeta primers. TCRdb's table, derived via immunoSEQ multiplex PCR, lists solely in-frame clones and lacks some. This sample's table has 70,000 or so clones. The sample originates from a study of cytomegalovirus exposure and HLA in healthy donors. The wider study: Clustering assigned 70% to 90% of the approximately 390 genotyped donors to the Caucasian-associated ancestry cluster.

Study-wide results and limits: Clonal expansion, a later analysis showed, was greater in HLA-associated TCR beta chains than in equally common others.

Trimming cost V 5 bases and J 7 bases, with 14 bases left between them. CDR1 is SGHNT, CDR2 YENEEA, per germline. The CDR3 loop spans 13 amino acids. Sequenced input: PBMCs. This clonotype was obtained from a man in his forties or fifties in good health and CMV-seronegative. The rearrangement joins TRBV11-3 to TRBJ1-1, with a possible D match to TRBD1 (6 bases). CDR3 in DNA: TGTGCCAGCAGCCGGAAAGCACAGGGTGAAGCTTTCTTT. The encoded protein is CASSRKAQGEAFF.